These 13 T cell receptor beta chains came from one sample sequenced in a study of blood T cells in healthy people across ages. The use of a sample-barcoded 5' primer and a J-beta primer mix characterized a second PCR of about 6 to 12 cycles. TCRdb re-analysed the 5' RACE reads in MiXCR, keeping a single row per CDR3 protein. The sample holds about 650,000 distinct CDR3 sequences, around 50% seen once. Sequencing was carried out using blood. The receptors stem from an elderly woman in good health.

Points on this clonotype: A read error may produce the germline difference seen at one junction end. The genes are TRBV27 and TRBJ1-4, with 11 bases lining up with TRBD1. Germline V gene sequence: CDR1 MNHEY, CDR2 SMNVEV (reference sequence). The length of the CDR3 is 16 residues. CDR3 in DNA: TGTGCCAACAGTTTTCGGGGGACAGGGGGTAATGAAAAACTGTTTTTT. Translation gives CANSFRGTGGNEKLFF.

This clonotype was detected many times. This sequence joins TRBV7-9 and TRBJ2-7; D perhaps matches TRBD1 (5 bases). Trimming cost V 3 bases and J 2 bases, with 8 bases left between them. Germline CDR1 is SEHNR and CDR2 is FQNEAQ (reference sequence). This CDR3 region has 13 residues. CDR3 nucleotides: TGTGCCAGCAGCTTTGACAGCACCTACGAGCAGTACTTC. Translating it yields CASSFDSTYEQYF.

The gene calls are TRBV7-8 and TRBJ1-5, with D possibly TRBD1 on 6 matching bases. V dropped 4 bases and J dropped 2 bases, with 18 bases sitting between them. This CDR3 has 17 amino acids. CDR1 is SGHVS and CDR2 is FQNEAQ in the germline V gene. CDR3 residues: CASSSPRRGQGNQPQHF. The CDR3, as DNA: TGTGCCAGCAGCTCACCCCGCCGGGGGCAGGGCAATCAGCCCCAGCATTTT.

V gene TRBV10-3 combines with J gene TRBJ1-2; no reliable D call. Germline V gene data show CDR1 as ENHRY and CDR2 as SYGVKD. Trimming cost V 3 bases and J 0 bases, with 11 bases left between them. The CDR3 consists of 15 residues. CDR3 sequence (DNA): TGTGCCATCAGTGACGGAAGTTCTTCTAACTATGGCTACACCTTC. Translated: CAISDGSSSNYGYTF.

This clonotype has a count of ten or more. The chain is built from TRBV5-1 and TRBJ2-1; 7 bases are shared with TRBD1. The CDR3 contains 14 residues. The ends lost 5 bases at V and 1 base at J; junction bases unmatched: 3. Germline CDR1 is SGHRS and CDR2 is YFSETQ. CDR3 sequence (DNA): TGCGCCAGCAGGGGGACAGAATCCTACAATGAGCAGTTCTTC. Its protein product is CASRGTESYNEQFF.

The chain employs TRBV29-1 and TRBJ2-7; unclear D gene. Germline V CDR1 and CDR2: SQVTM, ANQGSEA. Trimming cost V 0 bases and J 2 bases, with 8 bases left between them. The length of the CDR3 is 13 residues. The CDR3 DNA reads as TGCAGCGTTGAAGACGACGTAACCTACGAGCAGTACTTC. It codes for CSVEDDVTYEQYF.

This clonotype was observed a handful of times. The J gene is TRBJ1-4, the V gene TRBV2; TRBD1 agrees at 9 bases. The V and J ends lost 7 bases and 8 bases, in that order; junction bases with no gene match: 8. This CDR3 comprises 14 residues. Germline V gene lookup returns CDR1 SNHLY and CDR2 FYNNEI. In DNA, the CDR3 is TGTGCCAGCACCACAGACAGGGGGAGCGAAAAACTGTTTTTT. Protein product: CASTTDRGSEKLFF.

There are many counts of this clonotype. V gene TRBV29-1 combines with J gene TRBJ2-5; maybe TRBD1 (6 bases). V shed 6 bases and J shed 2 bases, with 16 bases lying between them. The V gene's germline CDR1 is SQVTM and CDR2 ANQGSEA. The CDR3 consists of 14 residues. This CDR3 reads CSVLETGRQETQYF. The CDR3 DNA sequence: TGCAGCGTATTAGAGACAGGACGTCAAGAGACCCAGTACTTC.

This clonotype was counted a few times. V is TRBV5-1 and J is TRBJ2-5; 9 bases line up with TRBD1. With 0 bases clipped from V and 11 bases from J, the junction kept 14 bases outside the gene matches. The CDR3 loop spans 16 amino acids. Germline lookup yields CDR1 SGHRS and CDR2 YFSETQ. The CDR3: CASSLGVRDRAREQYF. In DNA, the CDR3 is TGCGCCAGCAGCTTGGGGGTTCGGGACAGGGCCCGGGAGCAGTACTTC.

This clonotype has at least ten counts. V usage is TRBV12-3 or TRBV12-4 and J usage is TRBJ2-1; 7 bases are shared with TRBD1. After removal of 5 bases from V and 8 bases from J, the junction contained 3 bases not matched to a gene. The CDR3 consists of 12 residues. The chain's CDR3 is CASSDRADEQFF. In DNA, the CDR3 is TGTGCCAGCAGTGACAGGGCGGATGAGCAGTTCTTC.

This clonotype was detected ten times or more. The chain couples TRBV7-9 to TRBJ2-1, with D possibly being TRBD2 (6 bases). The V end was cut by 0 bases, the J end by 0 bases, with 6 bases between. Germline CDR1 is SEHNR and CDR2 is FQNEAQ (reference sequence). This CDR3 has 15 amino acids. The CDR3 reads CASSLAEGSYNEQFF. The DNA for the CDR3 is TGTGCCAGCAGCTTAGCGGAGGGCTCCTACAATGAGCAGTTCTTC. Complete variable domain (other parts from reference TRBV7-9 and TRBJ2-1): DTGVSQNPRHKITKRGQNVTFRCDPISEHNRLYWYRQTLGQGPEFLTYFQNEAQLEKSRLLSDRFSAERPKGSFSTLEIQRTEQGDSAMYLCASSLAEGSYNEQFFGPGTRLTVL.

This chain connects TRBV5-1 to TRBJ2-1; TRBD2 matches 10 bases. V trimming: 5 bases; J trimming: 7 bases; junction bases outside the gene matches: 6. Germline lookup yields CDR1 SGHRS and CDR2 YFSETQ. This CDR3 is 14 amino acids long. CDR3: CASRGASGSNEQFF. The CDR3 DNA sequence: TGCGCCAGCAGGGGGGCTAGCGGGAGTAATGAGCAGTTCTTC.

The genes are TRBV20-1 and TRBJ1-2, with 7 positions matching TRBD1. J lost 6 bases, V lost 6 bases, and 10 bases had no gene match. This CDR3 comprises 13 residues. In germline, CDR1 is DFQATT, CDR2 SNEGSKA (reference sequence). CDR3 DNA: TGCAGTGCCGAGGGGGCGCGATGGAATGGCTACACCTTC. Its translation: CSAEGARWNGYTF.